The 29 T cell receptor beta chains below come from one sample, sequenced in a study of technical replicates of blood from a few donors. Some clones are missing from TCRdb's copy, which holds only in-frame ones; the method was immunoSEQ multiplex PCR. The sample has 65,000 to 85,000 clones, roughly 98% seen once. What was sequenced was T cells isolated from PBMCs. These receptors originate from a human donor in good health.

This chain joins TRBV4-2 and TRBJ2-3; D possibly corresponds to TRBD2 (6 bases). Trimming took off 4 bases at V and 1 base at J, with 9 bases between the two ends. CDR3 size: 14 residues. The germline CDR1 and CDR2 sequences are LGHNA and YNFKEQ. For the CDR3, the DNA is TGTGCCAGCAGCCTAGGGACTGGCACAGATACGCAGTATTTT. Encoded protein: CASSLGTGTDTQYF.

This chain connects TRBV27 to TRBJ1-5, with 7 nucleotides matching TRBD1. Per the germline V gene, CDR1 is MNHEY and CDR2 is SMNVEV (reference sequence). Trimming took 2 bases from V and 5 from J; bases not matched to a gene: 15. The CDR3 covers 18 residues. The CDR3 DNA reads as TGTGCCAGCAGTTTAAGGGCGTCCCTAGGCAGGGGGTATCAGCCCCAGCATTTT. Residues: CASSLRASLGRGYQPQHF.

In DNA, the CDR3 is TGTGCCAGCTCACCAAGACTAGCGGGGGGGCGGACAGATACGCAGTATTTT. It encodes CASSPRLAGGRTDTQYF. V and J are TRBV18 and TRBJ2-3; 14 nucleotides match TRBD2. The ends lost 2 bases at V and 3 bases at J; junction bases unmatched: 4. Germline V CDR1 and CDR2: KGHSH, LQKENI. CDR3 size: 17 residues.

The chain carries TRBV5-6 and TRBJ1-5; D gene unclear. The CDR3 has 13 amino acids. Trimming shortened V by 3 bases and J by 5 bases, and 9 bases separated the two germline ends. CDR1 is SGHDT and CDR2 is YYEEEE in the germline V gene. This CDR3 is CASSSDWDQPQHF. Written as DNA, the CDR3 is TGTGCCAGCAGCTCGGACTGGGATCAGCCCCAGCATTTT. The full variable domain, its missing parts supplied by reference TRBV5-6 and TRBJ1-5, is DAGVTQSPTHLIKTRGQQVTLRCSPKSGHDTVSWYQQALGQGPQFIFQYYEEEERQRGNFPDRFSGHQFPNYSSELNVNALLLGDSALYLCASSSDWDQPQHFGDGTRLSIL.

This clone was recorded once. This chain links TRBV27 with TRBJ2-7; TRBD1 matches at 7 bases. J gave up 3 bases and V 4 bases, and 9 bases lay outside the gene matches. CDR1 and CDR2 from the germline V gene are MNHEY and SMNVEV (reference sequence). The CDR3 length is 15 residues. CDR3 coding DNA: TGTGCCAGCAGTTCGCCAAGGACAGGAATCTACGAGCAGTACTTC. It translates to CASSSPRTGIYEQYF.

This sequence joins TRBV28 and TRBJ2-1, with D tentatively TRBD2 (6 bases). This CDR3 has 18 residues. Germline CDR1 MDHEN, CDR2 SYDVKM. Trimming shortened V by 5 bases and J by 0 bases, and 20 bases separated the two germline ends. This CDR3 is CASSPYSGEPRSYNEQFF. Written as DNA, the CDR3 is TGTGCCAGCAGTCCCTACTCGGGGGAACCTCGCTCCTACAATGAGCAGTTCTTC. Combining the CDR3 with reference TRBV28 and TRBJ2-1 gives the whole variable domain DVKVTQSSRYLVKRTGEKVFLECVQDMDHENMFWYRQDPGLGLRLIYFSYDVKMKEKGDIPEGYSVSREKKERFSLILESASTNQTSMYLCASSPYSGEPRSYNEQFFGPGTRLTVL.

CDR3 bases: TGCAGTGCTACGGGGGTTGGTGGCTACACCTTC. The encoded protein is CSATGVGGYTF. The V gene is TRBV20-1, the J gene TRBJ1-2; perhaps TRBD1 as D (5 bases). The CDR3 extends over 11 amino acids. Germline-derived CDR1 and CDR2 are DFQATT and SNEGSKA (reference sequence). V was clipped by 4 bases and J by 7 bases, with 10 bases between them.

The rearrangement links TRBV7-9 to TRBJ2-6; no firm D call. Deletions cut 4 bases from V and 5 bases from J, with 12 bases between. Germline V CDR1 and CDR2: SEHNR, FQNEAQ (reference sequence). This CDR3 has 15 amino acids. CDR3 sequence reads: CASSSDNPWANVLTF. As DNA, the CDR3 is TGTGCCAGCAGCTCTGACAACCCCTGGGCCAACGTCCTGACTTTC.

The chain employs TRBV29-1 and TRBJ2-5; TRBD1 matches 10 bases. CDR3 length: 14 amino acids. Trimming at V came to 7 bases and at J to 5 bases, leaving 10 bases not matched to a gene. Germline V gene data show CDR1 as SQVTM and CDR2 as ANQGSEA. Written as DNA, the CDR3 is TGCAGCGAAGGCCGGCCGGGACAGGGGGAGACCCAGTACTTC. Translating it yields CSEGRPGQGETQYF.

The J gene is TRBJ1-1, the V gene TRBV5-1, with D unresolved. CDR1 is SGHRS, CDR2 YFSETQ, per germline. V was pared by 4 bases and J by 1 base, with 11 bases between. The CDR3 length is 14 residues. The DNA of the CDR3 is TGCGCCAGCAGCCCAGCACCGGGGAACACTGAAGCTTTCTTT. This gives the protein CASSPAPGNTEAFF.

The J gene is TRBJ2-1, the V gene TRBV28, with 11 bases aligning to TRBD1. CDR1 is MDHEN, CDR2 SYDVKM, per germline. This CDR3 contains 16 residues. V shed 5 bases, J shed 7 bases, and the junction held 10 bases outside the gene matches. Here the CDR3 DNA reads TGTGCCAGCAGTACCCCGGGACAGGGGGTTGGAAATGAGCAGTTCTTC. Its translation is CASSTPGQGVGNEQFF.

V is TRBV7-7 and J is TRBJ1-3, with unresolved D. CDR1 is SSHAT, CDR2 FNYEAQ, per germline (reference sequence). The CDR3 has 13 residues. V lost 1 base to trimming and J lost 3 bases, with 4 bases between them. CDR3 sequence: CASSLDYGNTIYF. The CDR3 coding sequence is TGTGCCAGCAGCTTAGATTATGGAAACACCATATATTTT.

J is TRBJ1-5 and V is TRBV6-5; D possibly corresponds to TRBD1 (5 bases). Trimming shortened V by 2 bases and J by 7 bases, and 9 bases separated the two germline ends. In germline, CDR1 is MNHEY, CDR2 SVGAGI. The CDR3 totals 13 residues. The CDR3 bases are TGTGCCAGCAGTTACAGGGACTCCCAGCCCCAGCATTTT. This codes for CASSYRDSQPQHF.

The V gene is TRBV11-2, the J gene TRBJ1-1, with a weak D call TRBD1 (5 bases). V was pared by 5 bases and J by 0 bases, with 10 bases between. CDR3 length: 14 amino acids. The germline V gene has CDR1 SGHAT and CDR2 FQNNGV. The CDR3: CASSRGLMNTEAFF. As DNA, the CDR3 is TGTGCCAGCAGCCGGGGACTCATGAACACTGAAGCTTTCTTT.

This chain connects TRBV6-5 to TRBJ2-1, with 12 bases identical to TRBD2. CDR1 MNHEY and CDR2 SVGAGI come from the germline V gene. The CDR3 is made up of 16 amino acids. J lost 7 bases, V lost 2 bases, and 6 bases had no gene match. The CDR3 loop is CASSYPSSGRVNEQFF. The CDR3, as DNA: TGTGCCAGCAGTTACCCCTCTAGCGGGAGGGTGAATGAGCAGTTCTTC.

The rearrangement uses TRBV5-1 and TRBJ2-3, with 9 bases that match TRBD2. Germline V gene sequence: CDR1 SGHRS, CDR2 YFSETQ. This CDR3 contains 13 residues. V lost 4 bases and J lost 6; bases outside the gene matches: 3. CDR3 DNA: TGCGCCAGCAGCCTGGGACTAGCCGATACGCAGTATTTT. As protein: CASSLGLADTQYF.

This chain links TRBV4-1 with TRBJ1-4; D call uncertain. CDR1 MGHRA and CDR2 YSYEKL come from the germline V gene. The CDR3 sequence is 16 residues long. V lost 6 bases and J 7 bases, leaving 21 bases between the germline ends. DNA of the CDR3: TGCGCCAGCAGGGAGGAAGAGACGGGGAGAGTTGAAAAACTGTTTTTT. Encoded protein: CASREEETGRVEKLFF.

The rearrangement joins TRBV5-1 to TRBJ1-4, with 7 bases fitting TRBD1. The CDR3 has 14 residues. V shed 3 bases, J shed 12 bases, and the junction held 11 bases outside the gene matches. Germline CDR1 is SGHRS and CDR2 is YFSETQ. The CDR3, as DNA: TGCGCCAGCAGCTCGGGGATTCAGGGGGTTGAACTGTTTTTT. Amino acid sequence: CASSSGIQGVELFF.

V usage is TRBV4-2 and J usage is TRBJ2-2; maybe TRBD2 (5 bases). Germline CDR1 and CDR2: LGHNA and YNFKEQ. This CDR3 has 17 residues. Trimming removed 4 bases from V and 1 base from J, with 16 bases in between. The CDR3 reads CASSPGGLSRNTGELFF. CDR3 DNA: TGTGCCAGCAGCCCCGGCGGGCTGAGTAGGAACACCGGGGAGCTGTTTTTT.

This clone was found once. The chain joins TRBV28 to TRBJ1-2, with 8 nucleotides matching TRBD1. The CDR3 is made up of 15 amino acids. V shed 5 bases and J 0 bases; nucleotides not matched to a gene: 5. Germline CDR1 MDHEN, CDR2 SYDVKM. The CDR3 protein is CASSPWTGTNYGYTF. Here the CDR3 DNA reads TGTGCCAGCAGTCCCTGGACAGGGACTAACTATGGCTACACCTTC.

The chain couples TRBV4-1 to TRBJ2-3; D is perhaps TRBD2 (7 bases). The V and J ends lost 0 bases and 4 bases respectively, with 14 bases between them. Germline V gene data show CDR1 as MGHRA and CDR2 as YSYEKL. The length of the CDR3 is 16 residues. The CDR3 protein is CASSQDRRGGPDTQYF. The CDR3 coding sequence is TGCGCCAGCAGCCAAGATAGGAGGGGGGGGCCAGATACGCAGTATTTT.

This chain joins TRBV30 and TRBJ1-2, with D hard to call. The germline V gene has CDR1 GTSNPN and CDR2 SVGIG (reference sequence). The V gene lost 1 base and the J gene lost 1 base, with 4 bases spanning the gap. The CDR3 sequence is 12 residues long. The CDR3 region has the DNA TGTGCCTGGAGTGGCAGTAACTATGGCTACACCTTC. Its protein is CAWSGSNYGYTF.

The genes are TRBV19 and TRBJ1-1; the match to TRBD1 covers 8 bases. The CDR3 covers 16 residues. The germline gives CDR1 LNHDA, CDR2 SQIVND (reference sequence). J gave up 3 bases and V 3 bases, and 9 bases lay outside the gene matches. As DNA, the CDR3 is TGTGCCAGTAGTATTTATAAGACAGGGGCGTACACTGAAGCTTTCTTT. Encoded protein: CASSIYKTGAYTEAFF.

This chain uses TRBV2 with TRBJ2-7, with 9 bases lining up with TRBD1. The V and J ends lost 6 bases and 9 bases, in that order; junction bases with no gene match: 12. Germline-derived CDR1 and CDR2 are SNHLY and FYNNEI. The CDR3 covers 14 residues. CDR3 sequence reads: CASSIRDREMGQYF. CDR3 DNA: TGTGCCAGCAGCATCCGGGACAGGGAAATGGGGCAGTACTTC.

The J gene is TRBJ2-7, the V gene TRBV27, with 9 bases aligning to TRBD2. Looked up from germline, CDR1 is MNHEY and CDR2 is SMNVEV (reference sequence). This CDR3 spans 17 amino acids. J lost 2 bases, V lost 6 bases, and 14 bases had no gene match. The CDR3 is CASSLGLALVQPYEQYF. The CDR3 DNA reads TGTGCCAGCAGCCTGGGACTAGCCCTTGTCCAACCCTACGAGCAGTACTTC.

V gene TRBV5-1 combines with J gene TRBJ1-1; no definite D call. In germline, CDR1 is SGHRS, CDR2 YFSETQ. V lost 6 bases, J lost 4 bases, and 19 bases lay in between. This CDR3 has 15 amino acids. The CDR3 region is CASTRLSMGSTEAFF. The CDR3 DNA is TGCGCCAGCACGCGTTTATCTATGGGGAGCACTGAAGCTTTCTTT.

The rearrangement uses TRBV5-1 and TRBJ1-2; D is possibly TRBD1 (5 bases). The CDR3 has 14 amino acids. V was clipped by 0 bases and J by 3 bases, with 9 bases between them. CDR1 SGHRS and CDR2 YFSETQ come from the germline V gene. CDR3 residues: CASSLDRKYYGYTF. The CDR3 nucleotides read TGCGCCAGCAGCTTGGACAGGAAGTACTATGGCTACACCTTC.

The gene calls are TRBV5-1 and TRBJ2-3; no definite D call. CDR1 is SGHRS and CDR2 is YFSETQ in the germline V gene. The CDR3 length is 15 residues. Trimming left V 0 bases short and J 0 bases short, with 8 bases between. DNA for the CDR3: TGCGCCAGCAGCTTGGATCGCGGAAGCACAGATACGCAGTATTTT. Translation: CASSLDRGSTDTQYF.

J is TRBJ2-7 and V is TRBV5-1; TRBD1 agrees at 10 bases. CDR3 length: 17 amino acids. The germline V gene has CDR1 SGHRS and CDR2 YFSETQ. Trimming cost V 1 base and J 7 bases; bases outside gene matches: 14. The CDR3 sequence: CASSLKPGQGISEEQYF. The CDR3 region has the DNA TGCGCCAGCAGCTTGAAACCGGGACAGGGGATTTCGGAGGAGCAGTACTTC.